Listed below are T cell receptor beta chains from one sample, sequenced in a study of blood T cell repertoires in COVID-19. Sequenced by immunoSEQ multiplex PCR; TCRdb stores in-frame clones only, minus some. The sample lists 350,000 to 400,000 clones; approximately 86% were seen once. The specimen was peripheral blood. The receptors here all came from a woman in her fifties or sixties with COVID-19, enrolled during active disease. Each CDR3 is given with its conserved first and last residue. The D gene is left open where the match is weak. Where a row states a size, it is once, few, many or the class of an expanded clone; other rows omit it.

>.|few|TRBV3-1/TRBV3-2|TRBJ1-1
TGTGCCAGCAGCCCAGAACGTCCGACGGGGGGTTCTGAAGCTTTCTTT
CASSPERPTGGSEAFF
>TRBD2|.|TRBV7-2|TRBJ2-3
TGTGCCAGCTCCAAAGTACTAGCGGGGGACCTGTATTTT
CASSKVLAGDLYF
>TRBD1|.|TRBV5-6|TRBJ2-1
TGTGCCAGCAGCTTGGCAGGGGGATTAATCTCCTACAATGAGCAGTTCTTC
CASSLAGGLISYNEQFF
>TRBD1|.|TRBV7-2|TRBJ2-7
TGTGCCAGCAGCCCTGGGACAGGCCCCCTTGAGCAGTACTTC
CASSPGTGPLEQYF
>TRBD1|once|TRBV4-3|TRBJ2-7
TGCGCCAGCAGCCAAGATAGGGACAGCTCCTACGAGCAGTACTTC
CASSQDRDSSYEQYF
>.|.|TRBV4-1|TRBJ2-1
TGCGCCAGCAGCCAATCTGAGCGGGCGAGCTCCTACAATGAGCAGTTCTTC
CASSQSERASSYNEQFF
>TRBD2|.|TRBV4-3|TRBJ2-1
TGCGCCAGCAGCCAAGACTTTAGCGGGGGGGCCGGTGAGCAGTTCTTC
CASSQDFSGGAGEQFF
>.|.|TRBV7-2|TRBJ1-3
TGTGCCAGCAGCTTATGGAGGGCCCCCGGCATCATCTCTGGAAACACCATATATTTT
CASSLWRAPGIISGNTIYF
>TRBD1|.|TRBV7-9|TRBJ1-2
TGTGCCAGCAGCTTTGGTCAGGGGGTTCGGTATGGCTACACCTTC
CASSFGQGVRYGYTF
>TRBD1|.|TRBV27|TRBJ1-6
TGTGCCAGCTCCCCCGCGAGGGGGCGCTATAATTCACCCCTCCACTTT
CASSPARGRYNSPLHF
>.|.|TRBV4-3|TRBJ1-4
TGCGCCAGCAGCCAAGGCAGGCCCCGGGGGGGTAATGAAAAACTGTTTTTT
CASSQGRPRGGNEKLFF
>TRBD1|.|TRBV4-1|TRBJ1-4
TGCGCCAGCAGCCCCGATGGGACAGAGAATGAAAAACTGTTTTTT
CASSPDGTENEKLFF
>.|once|TRBV11-1|TRBJ2-3
TGTGCCACCTCCAGCACAGATACGCAGTATTTT
CATSSTDTQYF
>TRBD2|.|TRBV5-1|TRBJ2-3
TGCGCCAGCAGCTTGTTCAGCGGGGTAACAGATACGCAGTATTTT
CASSLFSGVTDTQYF
>.|few|TRBV11-3|TRBJ1-1
TGTGCCAGCAGCTTAGGGGTGCGGCCCCTGCAAGCTTTCTTT
CASSLGVRPLQAFF
>TRBD2|.|TRBV7-3|TRBJ2-1
TGTGCCAGCAGCCGTGGGACTAGCGGGGAGGTTGAGCAGTTCTTC
CASSRGTSGEVEQFF
>TRBD1|.|TRBV3-1/TRBV3-2|TRBJ1-2
TGTGCCAGCAGCCAAGATTGGGGGGACAGGGGAGATGGCTACACCTTC
CASSQDWGDRGDGYTF
>.|.|TRBV5-1|TRBJ1-5
TGCGCCAGCAGCTTGGAGGGGGAACAGCCCCAGCATTTT
CASSLEGEQPQHF
>.|.|TRBV7-8|TRBJ2-7
TGTGCCAGCAGCCCCCTTCTCACCGAGGGCGAGCAGTACTTC
CASSPLLTEGEQYF
>TRBD2|.|TRBV6-6|TRBJ2-7
TGTGCCAGCAGTAGCCAGCGGGGCCCAACCTACGAGCAGTACTTC
CASSSQRGPTYEQYF
>.|.|TRBV10-3|TRBJ2-2
TGTGCCATCAGACCGGGACTGGACACCGGGGAGCTGTTTTTT
CAIRPGLDTGELFF
>TRBD1|.|TRBV11-3|TRBJ1-1
TGTGCCAGCAGCCCGAGTACAGGGGGCGGTGAAGCTTTCTTT
CASSPSTGGGEAFF
>TRBD2|.|TRBV18|TRBJ2-3
TGTGCCAGCTCACCACTACGACGGGGGGGCCTTGACACAGATACGCAGTATTTT
CASSPLRRGGLDTDTQYF
>.|.|TRBV1|TRBJ2-3
TGCACCAGCAGCCAACCGGACAGGGGGACAGATACGCAGTATTTT
CTSSQPDRGTDTQYF
>.|.|TRBV11-2|TRBJ2-2
TGTGCCAGCAGCCCGGGGACAAGAAAGGTCACCGGGGAGCTGTTTTTT
CASSPGTRKVTGELFF
>TRBD2|.|TRBV7-2|TRBJ2-5
TGTGCCAGCAGCTTAGCGGGGGGGAGCGAGACCCAGTACTTC
CASSLAGGSETQYF
>.|.|TRBV27|TRBJ1-2
TGTGCCAGCAGTTTCTGGCAGGATAAGGGCTACACCTTC
CASSFWQDKGYTF
>TRBD1|.|TRBV24-1|TRBJ2-3
TGTGCCACCAGTGATTGGACAGGGGGCACAGATACGCAGTATTTT
CATSDWTGGTDTQYF
>.|.|TRBV7-9|TRBJ1-1
TGTGCCAGCAGCCCACAGGTCAACACTGAAGCTTTCTTT
CASSPQVNTEAFF
>.|.|TRBV28|TRBJ1-4
TGTGCCAGCACCGGAGCGGGGGTCCAGGAAAAACTGTTTTTT
CASTGAGVQEKLFF
>.|.|TRBV7-2|TRBJ2-5
TGTGCCAGCAGCCCGGCCGCCAGCGCTCAGTACTTC
CASSPAASAQYF
>.|.|TRBV2|TRBJ1-2
TGTGCCAGCACGGGGAGCGACTATGGCTACACCTTC
CASTGSDYGYTF
>TRBD2|.|TRBV7-6|TRBJ2-3
TGTGCCAGCAGCTCGTCGACTAGCGGGGGGGCCTTGGCAGATACGCAGTATTTT
CASSSSTSGGALADTQYF
>.|few|TRBV2|TRBJ1-2
TGTGCCACCCCGACAGATAACTATGGCTACACCTTC
CATPTDNYGYTF
>.|.|TRBV21-1|TRBJ2-2
TGTGCCAGCAGCGCCCCCCGCGCGGGGGGCAGCACCGGGGAGCTGTTTTTT
CASSAPRAGGSTGELFF
>TRBD1|.|TRBV19|TRBJ2-7
TGTGCCAGTAGTGTCCGGGACAGGGGCTACGAGCAGTACTTC
CASSVRDRGYEQYF
>TRBD1|.|TRBV7-8|TRBJ2-5
TGTGCCAGCAGCTTAGTCGGACAGGAAGAGACCCAGTACTTC
CASSLVGQEETQYF
>TRBD2|.|TRBV5-1|TRBJ2-5
TGCGCCAGCAGCCCGGGACTAGCGGGTCGAGCGACCCAGTACTTC
CASSPGLAGRATQYF
>TRBD1|.|TRBV19|TRBJ2-7
TGTGCCAGTAGTTCAACAGGGGCCGGGTTTTACGAGCAGTACTTC
CASSSTGAGFYEQYF
>.|.|TRBV5-1|TRBJ1-2
TGCGCCAGCAGCTTGGAATCACGGACAGTCTATGGCTACACCTTC
CASSLESRTVYGYTF
>.|.|TRBV19|TRBJ1-2
TGTGCCAGTAGTATCGCTGCGACGGAGTATGGCTACACCTTC
CASSIAATEYGYTF
>.|.|TRBV4-1|TRBJ1-1
TGCGCCAGCAGCCAAGTCGGAGGTCCCTCGGCTTTCTTT
CASSQVGGPSAFF
>.|.|TRBV9|TRBJ1-3
TGTGCCAGCAGCGTAACCCCCAGTTGGACAACCGGAAACACCATATATTTT
CASSVTPSWTTGNTIYF
>.|.|TRBV6-6|TRBJ1-4
TGTGCCAGCAGGAACGACAGAAGAAATGAAAAAGTGTTTTTT
CASRNDRRNEKVFF
>TRBD2|.|TRBV4-2|TRBJ2-3
TGTGCCAGCAGCCAAGAGTTGTCTAGCGGGGCTTCCACAGATACGCAGTATTTT
CASSQELSSGASTDTQYF
>TRBD1|.|TRBV9|TRBJ1-1
TGTGCCAGCAGCGTAATAACAGGGGTCCCTGAAGCTTTCTTT
CASSVITGVPEAFF